These 29 T cell receptor beta chains were sequenced from one sample in a study of shared clonotypes between healthy human individuals. Libraries were prepared by immunoSEQ multiplex PCR; TCRdb keeps only in-frame clonotypes and omits some of them. The table records about 1.5 million clones, roughly 97% of them present only once. What was sequenced was naive CD4+ T cells sorted from blood. Specified subset: CD45RA+ positively selected. Receptor source: a man between 25 and 39 years old in good health.

V usage is TRBV6-1 and J usage is TRBJ1-2, with D uncertain. Trimming removed 1 base at V and 1 base at J, with 22 bases between. Germline V gives CDR1 MNHNS, CDR2 SASEGT. This CDR3 contains 19 residues. CDR3 bases: TGTGCCAGCAGTGAAGAGAAGTGGAGAGCACAAAGGAGTAACTATGGCTACACCTTC. Its translation: CASSEEKWRAQRSNYGYTF.

The rearrangement joins TRBV10-3 to TRBJ1-2, with TRBD1 matching over 8 bases. CDR1 ENHRY and CDR2 SYGVKD come from the germline V gene. With V trimmed by 4 bases and J by 4 bases, 8 bases remained unmatched. This CDR3 spans 15 amino acids. In nucleotides, the CDR3 is TGTGCCATCAGTGGGGGACAGGAGAGCTCCTATGGCTACACCTTC. Protein: CAISGGQESSYGYTF.

The rearrangement links TRBV15 to TRBJ2-3; 8 bases align to TRBD1. Germline V gene lookup returns CDR1 LNHNV and CDR2 YYDKDF (reference sequence). This CDR3 spans 16 amino acids. V was pared by 2 bases and J by 0 bases, with 4 bases of the junction left unmatched. The CDR3 bases are TGTGCCACCAGCAGAAACCGGGACAGGAGCACAGATACGCAGTATTTT. Encoded protein: CATSRNRDRSTDTQYF.

CDR3 nucleotide sequence: TGTGCCAGCAGCTTAGGCCCAGGGGGCCCGTATAGCAATCAGCCCCAGCATTTT. Translated, it gives CASSLGPGGPYSNQPQHF. The chain is built from TRBV7-9 and TRBJ1-5; 8 bases match TRBD1. The J segment lost 0 bases and the V segment lost 1 base, leaving 8 bases of the junction unmatched. The CDR3 spans 18 residues. Germline V gene sequence: CDR1 SEHNR, CDR2 FQNEAQ (reference sequence).

The chain has TRBV5-1 and TRBJ2-3; maybe TRBD2 (5 bases). This CDR3 region has 14 residues. Germline V gene data show CDR1 as SGHRS and CDR2 as YFSETQ. Deletions cut 1 base from V and 5 bases from J, with 11 bases between. This CDR3 reads CASSLFLAVDTQYF. In DNA form, the CDR3 reads TGCGCCAGCAGCTTGTTTCTAGCAGTAGATACGCAGTATTTT.

The J gene is TRBJ2-1, the V gene TRBV18; tentatively, D is TRBD1 (6 bases). The CDR3 totals 12 residues. V dropped 4 bases and J dropped 8 bases, with 9 bases sitting between them. CDR1 and CDR2 from the germline V gene are KGHSH and LQKENI. The CDR3 protein is CASSHRVYEQFF. In DNA form, the CDR3 reads TGTGCCAGCTCACACAGGGTCTATGAGCAGTTCTTC. Looking up the rest from reference TRBV18 and TRBJ2-1 gives the full variable domain: NAGVMQNPRHLVRRRGQEARLRCSPMKGHSHVYWYRQLPEEGLKFMVYLQKENIIDESGMPKERFSAEFPKEGPSILRIQQVVRGDSAAYFCASSHRVYEQFFGPGTRLTVL.

V is TRBV6-5 and J is TRBJ1-2, with a weak D call TRBD1 (5 bases). The V end was cut by 2 bases, the J end by 7 bases, with 11 bases between. Per germline, CDR1 MNHEY and CDR2 SVGAGI. The CDR3 is made up of 13 amino acids. CDR3 DNA sequence: TGTGCCAGCAGTTACCTGGGGCAGGGTGGCTACACCTTC. This gives the protein CASSYLGQGGYTF.

As regards this clone: Other DNA variants within this sample encode the same CDR3. The chain uses TRBV6-5 and TRBJ2-1; D call uncertain. CDR1 MNHEY and CDR2 SVGAGI come from the germline V gene. This CDR3 region has 11 residues. Trimming cost V 2 bases and J 7 bases, with 3 bases left between them. In nucleotides, the CDR3 is TGTGCCAGCAGTTACCTTAATGAGCAGTTCTTC. Translated: CASSYLNEQFF.

This chain joins TRBV5-1 and TRBJ2-7; TRBD2 aligns across 9 bases. The CDR3 length is 15 residues. Germline V CDR1 and CDR2: SGHRS, YFSETQ. The ends lost 1 base at V and 4 bases at J; junction bases unmatched: 6. The CDR3 loop is CASSLYSGSQYEQYF. The CDR3, as DNA: TGCGCCAGCAGCTTGTATAGCGGGAGCCAATACGAGCAGTACTTC.

The rearrangement uses TRBV15 and TRBJ2-1, with D tentatively TRBD1 (6 bases). CDR3 length: 15 residues. V lost 5 bases to trimming and J lost 6 bases, with 17 bases between them. Germline CDR1 LNHNV, CDR2 YYDKDF (reference sequence). Here the CDR3 reads CATSPGQGRVNEQFF. The CDR3 DNA sequence: TGTGCCACCAGCCCGGGGCAGGGGCGGGTCAATGAGCAGTTCTTC.

The gene calls are TRBV7-2 and TRBJ2-2, with 11 bases identical to TRBD2. The CDR3 runs to 18 residues. With V trimmed by 1 base and J by 4 bases, 8 bases remained unmatched. Germline V gives CDR1 SGHTA, CDR2 FQGNSA. The CDR3 DNA follows: TGTGCCAGCAGCTTAGAAGTACTAGCGGGAGATCGCACCGGGGAGCTGTTTTTT. Translated: CASSLEVLAGDRTGELFF.

The genes are TRBV6-5 and TRBJ2-1; 8 bases fit TRBD1. This CDR3 region has 15 residues. The V segment lost 8 bases and the J segment 4 bases; nucleotides outside the gene matches: 10. Germline V gene data show CDR1 as MNHEY and CDR2 as SVGAGI. CDR3 bases: TGTGCCAGCCAACTGGCAGGGGGCATTTACAATGAGCAGTTCTTC. Translated, it gives CASQLAGGIYNEQFF.

The chain has TRBV15 and TRBJ2-1; 8 bases align to TRBD1. Germline loops: CDR1 LNHNV, CDR2 YYDKDF (reference sequence). V was clipped by 1 base and J by 8 bases; unmatched bases: 7. The CDR3 totals 15 residues. CDR3 sequence reads: CATSRGTGYKYEQFF. The CDR3 nucleotides read TGTGCCACCAGCAGAGGGACAGGGTATAAGTATGAGCAGTTCTTC. Supplemented by reference TRBV15 and TRBJ2-1, the full variable domain reads DAMVIQNPRYQVTQFGKPVTLSCSQTLNHNVMYWYQQKSSQAPKLLFHYYDKDFNNEADTPDNFQSRRPNTSFCFLDIRSPGLGDTAMYLCATSRGTGYKYEQFFGPGTRLTVL.

V is TRBV18 and J is TRBJ2-2, with TRBD1 as a possible D gene (6 bases). The CDR3 is 14 residues long. Germline CDR1 reads KGHSH; CDR2 reads LQKENI. V lost 8 bases and J 4 bases, leaving 14 bases between the germline ends. CDR3 protein: CASRTQGITGELFF. The CDR3 bases are TGTGCCAGCCGAACACAGGGAATCACCGGGGAGCTGTTTTTT. Full variable domain (remainder filled in from reference TRBV18 and TRBJ2-2): NAGVMQNPRHLVRRRGQEARLRCSPMKGHSHVYWYRQLPEEGLKFMVYLQKENIIDESGMPKERFSAEFPKEGPSILRIQQVVRGDSAAYFCASRTQGITGELFFGEGSRLTVL.

The chain joins TRBV4-1 to TRBJ2-2; no firm D call. CDR1 is MGHRA, CDR2 YSYEKL, per germline. This CDR3 contains 14 residues. V was trimmed by 2 bases and J by 4 bases, leaving 8 bases between them. The CDR3 sequence is CASSQSRGTGELFF. The CDR3 DNA reads TGCGCCAGCAGCCAATCGCGTGGCACCGGGGAGCTGTTTTTT.

This sequence joins TRBV5-4 and TRBJ2-7; no clear D gene. Germline V gene lookup returns CDR1 SGHNT and CDR2 YYREEE (reference sequence). The CDR3 is made up of 11 amino acids. V was clipped by 2 bases and J by 5 bases, with 5 bases between them. DNA for the CDR3: TGTGCCAGCAGCTTTAATCACGAGCAGTACTTC. This encodes CASSFNHEQYF.

The genes are TRBV27 and TRBJ2-7; no clear D gene. CDR3 length equals 13 residues. The V gene's germline CDR1 is MNHEY and CDR2 SMNVEV (reference sequence). The V gene lost 3 bases and the J gene lost 4 bases, with 10 bases spanning the gap. CDR3 loop: CASSFSRVYEQYF. The CDR3 nucleotides read TGTGCCAGCAGTTTCTCTAGGGTGTACGAGCAGTACTTC.

The chain combines TRBV28 with TRBJ1-2; 9 bases agree with TRBD1. The CDR3 has 16 residues. Germline V gene sequence: CDR1 MDHEN, CDR2 SYDVKM. J was trimmed by 10 bases and V by 4 bases; bases with no gene match: 16. CDR3 in DNA: TGTGCCAGCAGTTCATTGGACCCGGGACAGGGCGGGATCTACACCTTC. This encodes CASSSLDPGQGGIYTF.

This clone was seen just once. The V call is TRBV5-1, the J call TRBJ2-3, with TRBD2 matching over 11 bases. This CDR3 has 15 amino acids. Germline loops: CDR1 SGHRS, CDR2 YFSETQ. J was trimmed by 6 bases and V by 0 bases; bases with no gene match: 3. The CDR3 DNA reads as TGCGCCAGCAGCTTGGCTAGCGGGAGGATGGATACGCAGTATTTT. Translating it yields CASSLASGRMDTQYF.

The chain links TRBV6-5 to TRBJ1-2, with D possibly matching TRBD1 (5 bases). The CDR3 has 16 residues. The V end lost 4 bases, the J end lost 0 bases, and 15 bases lay between the germline ends. Germline lookup yields CDR1 MNHEY and CDR2 SVGAGI. The DNA for the CDR3 is TGTGCCAGCAGTTCCGCAGGGATGGTGGCTAACTATGGCTACACCTTC. This translates into CASSSAGMVANYGYTF.

J is TRBJ2-1 and V is TRBV5-1; 8 nucleotides match TRBD2. The length of the CDR3 is 21 residues. J gave up 0 bases and V 0 bases, and 17 bases lay outside the gene matches. The V gene's germline CDR1 is SGHRS and CDR2 YFSETQ. CDR3: CASSLAVPREGRPSSYNEQFF. The CDR3 DNA reads as TGCGCCAGCAGCTTGGCCGTTCCTCGGGAGGGCCGTCCCAGCTCCTACAATGAGCAGTTCTTC.

The CDR3 nucleotides are TGTGCCAGCAGTTTTTCGTTGGGAGGGGCAGATACGCAGTATTTT. Amino acid sequence: CASSFSLGGADTQYF. This chain links TRBV28 with TRBJ2-3; TRBD2 matches 7 bases. From germline, CDR1 is MDHEN and CDR2 SYDVKM. The CDR3 has 15 residues. The J segment lost 4 bases and the V segment lost 3 bases, leaving 7 bases of the junction unmatched.

The V call is TRBV30, the J call TRBJ1-3; 9 nucleotides match TRBD1. V was pared by 2 bases and J by 8 bases, with 4 bases of the junction left unmatched. CDR3 length: 13 residues. Germline V lookup: CDR1 GTSNPN, CDR2 SVGIG (reference sequence). The CDR3, as DNA: TGTGCCTGGAGTTCGGGACAGGGAGACACCATATATTTT. This codes for CAWSSGQGDTIYF.

The V call is TRBV7-3, the J call TRBJ2-1; the D is unclear. The CDR3 runs to 15 residues. V lost 4 bases, J lost 6 bases, and 16 bases lay in between. In germline, CDR1 is SGHTA, CDR2 FQGTGA. The CDR3 protein is CASSSTRSSLNEQFF. CDR3 nucleotides: TGTGCCAGCAGCTCTACTCGATCCTCCCTCAATGAGCAGTTCTTC.

The chain uses TRBV2 and TRBJ2-7; 9 positions match TRBD1. Germline CDR1 reads SNHLY; CDR2 reads FYNNEI. This CDR3 contains 15 residues. V trimming: 6 bases; J trimming: 0 bases; junction bases outside the gene matches: 6. The CDR3 bases are TGTGCCAGCAGCGAACAGGGGGCGAACTCCTACGAGCAGTACTTC. Its translation is CASSEQGANSYEQYF.

The V and J genes are TRBV28 and TRBJ2-1, with D perhaps given as TRBD1 or TRBD2 (6 bases each). The CDR3 totals 14 residues. The V end was cut by 8 bases, the J end by 9 bases, with 20 bases between. Per the germline V gene, CDR1 is MDHEN and CDR2 is SYDVKM. This CDR3 is CASEDRSAGIEQFF. CDR3 DNA sequence: TGTGCCAGCGAAGACAGGTCTGCGGGAATTGAGCAGTTCTTC. The whole variable domain, remainder taken from reference TRBV28 and TRBJ2-1, is DVKVTQSSRYLVKRTGEKVFLECVQDMDHENMFWYRQDPGLGLRLIYFSYDVKMKEKGDIPEGYSVSREKKERFSLILESASTNQTSMYLCASEDRSAGIEQFFGPGTRLTVL.

This clone has a single count. The rearrangement joins TRBV21-1 to TRBJ2-7; TRBD2 is the table's D call, not checked against the DNA. TRBV21-1 corresponds to a pseudogene. The CDR3 spans 18 residues. The CDR3 here is CASSKEASGSLFTYEQYF. In DNA, the CDR3 is TGTGCCAGCAGCAAAGAGGCTAGCGGGAGTCTTTTTACCTACGAGCAGTACTTC.

The chain combines TRBV5-4 with TRBJ2-7; 9 nucleotides line up with TRBD1. V trimming: 4 bases; J trimming: 3 bases; junction bases outside the gene matches: 8. Germline-derived CDR1 and CDR2 are SGHNT and YYREEE (reference sequence). The CDR3 consists of 15 residues. The CDR3 DNA follows: TGTGCCAGCAGCGCTACCGGGACAGGGCACTACGAGCAGTACTTC. Translating gives CASSATGTGHYEQYF.

The chain employs TRBV15 and TRBJ1-3; the D is unclear. Per germline, CDR1 LNHNV and CDR2 YYDKDF (reference sequence). This CDR3 is 14 amino acids long. Trimming cost V 1 base and J 2 bases, with 6 bases left between them. CDR3 sequence reads: CATSRAVAGNTIYF. In DNA form, the CDR3 reads TGTGCCACCAGCAGAGCTGTGGCTGGAAACACCATATATTTT.